This TCR beta chain was captured in a study of control samples from healthy donors and cancer patients. Only in-frame clones appear in the TCRdb table, and some are missing; sequencing was by immunoSEQ multiplex PCR. The table includes fewer than 200,000 clones, around 90% detected once. The germline V gene has CDR1 SGHTA and CDR2 FQGNSA. V shed 5 bases and J 4 bases; nucleotides not matched to a gene: 2. CDR3 size: 14 residues. Sequenced sample: blood. V is TRBV7-2 and J is TRBJ2-7, with 13 nucleotides matching TRBD2. The clonotype originates from a woman aged 50 to 65 in good health. In DNA form, the CDR3 reads TGTGCCAGCAGCCGGACTAGCGGGAGTTACGAGCAGTACTTC. Encoded protein: CASSRTSGSYEQYF.